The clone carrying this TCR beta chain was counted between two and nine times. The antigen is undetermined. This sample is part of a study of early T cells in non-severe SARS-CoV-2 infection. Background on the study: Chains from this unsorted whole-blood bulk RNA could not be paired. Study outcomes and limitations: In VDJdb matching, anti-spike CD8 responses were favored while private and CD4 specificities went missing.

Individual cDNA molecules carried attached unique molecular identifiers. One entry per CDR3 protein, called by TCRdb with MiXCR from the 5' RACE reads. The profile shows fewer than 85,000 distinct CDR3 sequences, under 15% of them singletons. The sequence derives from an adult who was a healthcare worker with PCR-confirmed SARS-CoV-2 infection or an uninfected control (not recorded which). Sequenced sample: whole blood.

The CDR3 DNA reads TGTGCCAGCAGTTACGGCAGGGTCGCCTCTGGAAACACCATATATTTT. It specifies CASSYGRVASGNTIYF. V gene TRBV6-5 combines with J gene TRBJ1-3; TRBD1 might be the D (5 bases). V was pared by 2 bases and J by 0 bases, with 11 bases between. CDR3 length: 16 amino acids. Germline CDR1 reads MNHEY; CDR2 reads SVGAGI.